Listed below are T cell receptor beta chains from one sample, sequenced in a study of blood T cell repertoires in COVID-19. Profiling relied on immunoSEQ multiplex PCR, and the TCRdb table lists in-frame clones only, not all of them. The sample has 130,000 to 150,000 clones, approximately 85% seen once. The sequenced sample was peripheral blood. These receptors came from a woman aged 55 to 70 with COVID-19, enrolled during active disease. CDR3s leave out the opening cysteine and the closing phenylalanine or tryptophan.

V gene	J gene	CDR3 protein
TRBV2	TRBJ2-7	ASSGTGGEQY
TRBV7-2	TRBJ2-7	ASSLVTGPGGGEQY
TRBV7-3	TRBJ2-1	ASSRSGGAHNEQF
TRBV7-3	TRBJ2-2	ASSVSGGNTGELF
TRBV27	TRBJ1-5	ASSIGTFSNQPQH
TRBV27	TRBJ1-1	ASLDRYRTEAF
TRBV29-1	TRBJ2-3	SVERGKDTQY
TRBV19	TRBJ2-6	ASSRGQVSPGANVLT
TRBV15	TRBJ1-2	ATSSSDSGYT
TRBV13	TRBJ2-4	ASSPGKGALNIQY
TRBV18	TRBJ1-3	ASSHYGGVENTIY
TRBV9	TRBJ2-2	ASSVVAGLTGELF
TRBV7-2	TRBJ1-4	ASSSSGNEKLF
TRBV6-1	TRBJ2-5	ASSEWGQSLQETQY
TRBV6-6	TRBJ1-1	ASRPPRGTFSEAF
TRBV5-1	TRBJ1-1	ASSSGQGRTEAF
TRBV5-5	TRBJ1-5	ASSTGTGYRNNQPQH
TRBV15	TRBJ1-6	ATSRMQGSRNSPLH
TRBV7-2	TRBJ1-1	ASSNRGWGLGMNTEAF
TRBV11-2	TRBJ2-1	ASSSGHYNEQF
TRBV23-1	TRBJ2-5	ASSHYRDTMRVTQY
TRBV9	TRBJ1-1	ASSLNVEGWTEAF
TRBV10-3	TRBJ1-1	AITGAGDTEAF
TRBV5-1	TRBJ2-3	ASSLTGITDTQY